Below are 27 T cell receptor beta chains sequenced from a single sample in a study of T cells in Graves' hyperthyroidism and ophthalmopathy. RNA transcripts were the template for amplifying TCR beta CDR3 regions. Using the HTBI primer set, a first-round RT-PCR was run on the TCR CDR3. TCRdb independently ran MiXCR on the multiplex PCR reads; one entry per CDR3 protein. The table has about 360,000 distinct CDR3 sequences, about 13% seen once. Sequenced input: blood. Receptor source: a woman younger than 35 with Graves' hyperthyroidism.

In its sample, this clonotype was seen many times. The genes are TRBV11-2 and TRBJ2-1; 8 bases fit TRBD2. V was clipped by 1 base and J by 10 bases; unmatched bases: 15. Germline lookup yields CDR1 SGHAT and CDR2 FQNNGV. The CDR3 is 17 residues long. CDR3 amino acids: CASSLGSGGRRGNEQFF. DNA for the CDR3: TGTGCCAGCAGCTTAGGATCCGGCGGGAGGAGGGGCAACGAGCAGTTCTTC.

This clonotype was detected only a few times. V gene TRBV12-3 or TRBV12-4 combines with J gene TRBJ2-7; D unresolved. V lost 7 bases to trimming and J lost 0 bases, with 19 bases between them. CDR3 length: 16 residues. CDR3 sequence reads: CASTPRLLSSSYEQYF. CDR3 in DNA: TGTGCCAGCACCCCCAGACTGCTCTCTAGCTCCTACGAGCAGTACTTC.

This clonotype occurred a few times. V and J are TRBV19 and TRBJ1-5, with D possibly matching TRBD1 (6 bases). CDR1 is LNHDA and CDR2 is SQIVND in the germline V gene (reference sequence). The ends were cut back, 0 bases at V and 9 bases at J, with 12 bases in the middle. CDR3 size: 14 residues. CDR3 loop: CASSIEGADGPQHF. For the CDR3, the DNA is TGTGCCAGTAGTATAGAGGGGGCGGACGGGCCCCAGCATTTT.

In its sample, this clonotype was seen many times. CDR3 sequence: CASSLALGAGSPLHF. CDR3 nucleotides: TGTGCCAGCAGCTTAGCTTTGGGGGCTGGGTCACCCCTCCACTTT. The chain uses TRBV7-2 and TRBJ1-6; possibly TRBD1 for D (6 bases). Germline CDR1 is SGHTA and CDR2 is FQGNSA. Trimming cost V 0 bases and J 10 bases, with 13 bases left between them. The CDR3 contains 15 residues.

This clonotype has a count of ten or more. V usage is TRBV28 and J usage is TRBJ2-7; possibly TRBD1 for D (6 bases). CDR1 MDHEN and CDR2 SYDVKM come from the germline V gene. Trimming removed 7 bases from V and 0 bases from J, with 13 bases in between. This CDR3 region has 14 residues. CDR3 loop: CASNSQGSSYEQYF. As DNA, the CDR3 is TGTGCCAGCAACTCACAGGGAAGCTCCTACGAGCAGTACTTC. The full variable domain, rest sourced from reference TRBV28 and TRBJ2-7, is DVKVTQSSRYLVKRTGEKVFLECVQDMDHENMFWYRQDPGLGLRLIYFSYDVKMKEKGDIPEGYSVSREKKERFSLILESASTNQTSMYLCASNSQGSSYEQYFGPGTRLTVT.

This clonotype was found a few times. The chain combines TRBV11-2 with TRBJ1-2; 10 bases fit TRBD1. Trimming cost V 5 bases and J 8 bases; bases outside gene matches: 8. The CDR3 has 14 residues. The germline CDR1 and CDR2 sequences are SGHAT and FQNNGV. The DNA of the CDR3 is TGTGCCAGCAGCAGTGACAGGGGGCGCGGGGGCTACACCTTC. It encodes CASSSDRGRGGYTF.

There are many counts of this clonotype. CDR3 protein: CASRDWNEETQYF. DNA of the CDR3: TGTGCCAGCAGGGACTGGAACGAAGAGACCCAGTACTTC. The V call is TRBV7-2, the J call TRBJ2-5; a possible D gene is TRBD2 (5 bases). Trimming stripped 6 bases from V and 3 bases from J, with 11 bases between. The CDR3 covers 13 residues. CDR1 and CDR2 (germline): SGHTA, FQGNSA.

This clonotype occurred many times. This chain joins TRBV7-8 and TRBJ1-6; tentative D call: TRBD1 (5 bases). V dropped 5 bases and J dropped 14 bases, with 22 bases sitting between them. This CDR3 has 15 amino acids. Germline CDR1 is SGHVS and CDR2 is FQNEAQ. The CDR3 sequence is CASSTHQGFQPALHF. CDR3 sequence (DNA): TGTGCCAGCAGCACCCACCAGGGTTTTCAGCCAGCCCTCCACTTT. Full variable domain (remainder filled in from reference TRBV7-8 and TRBJ1-6): GAGVSQSPRYKVAKRGQDVALRCDPISGHVSLFWYQQALGQGPEFLTYFQNEAQLDKSGLPSDRFFAERPEGSVSTLKIQRTQQEDSAVYLCASSTHQGFQPALHFGNGTRLTVT.

The table lists this clonotype with many counts. The CDR3: CASSLAPAGGAGYTF. The CDR3 DNA sequence: TGTGCCAGCAGCTTAGCCCCCGCAGGGGGCGCGGGCTACACCTTC. The J gene is TRBJ1-2, the V gene TRBV7-2; TRBD1 matches at 8 bases. This CDR3 has 15 residues. CDR1 is SGHTA and CDR2 is FQGNSA in the germline V gene. With 0 bases clipped from V and 8 bases from J, the junction kept 8 bases outside the gene matches.

This clonotype was seen a few times. The chain combines TRBV13 with TRBJ2-1; 7 bases match TRBD1. CDR1 PRHDT and CDR2 FYEKMQ come from the germline V gene (reference sequence). V shed 4 bases, J shed 4 bases, and the junction held 1 base outside the gene matches. This CDR3 region has 13 residues. This CDR3 reads CASSSGQYNEQFF. The CDR3 bases are TGTGCCAGCAGCTCGGGACAGTACAATGAGCAGTTCTTC.

With regard to this clonotype: This sequence may be a read error, since a much larger clone differs from it by one base. J is TRBJ2-5 and V is TRBV3-1, with 8 bases matching TRBD2. CDR3 size: 16 residues. Per the germline V gene, CDR1 is LGHDT and CDR2 is YNNKEL (reference sequence). CDR3 nucleotide sequence: TGTGCCAGCAGCCAATGGCTGAGCGGGAGTGGAGAGACCCGGTACTTC. The encoded protein is CASSQWLSGSGETRYF.

This clonotype occurred many times. The rearrangement links TRBV4-1 to TRBJ2-3, with D possibly being TRBD1 (7 bases). Per germline, CDR1 MGHRA and CDR2 YSYEKL. Between the trimmed V and J ends, which lost 3 bases and 1 base, there was a span of 14 bases. The CDR3 consists of 16 residues. CDR3 coding DNA: TGCGCCAGCAGCCAGCAGGGGGGCGTCCGCACAGATACGCAGTATTTT. Translated: CASSQQGGVRTDTQYF.

This chain connects TRBV10-3 to TRBJ1-2, with 8 bases that match TRBD1. CDR1 is ENHRY and CDR2 is SYGVKD in the germline V gene. V lost 8 bases to trimming and J lost 6 bases; unmatched junction nucleotides: 8. The CDR3 runs to 13 residues. The CDR3 here is CAIGGQGLDGYTF. In DNA form, the CDR3 reads TGTGCCATCGGCGGACAGGGCCTCGATGGCTACACCTTC.

This clonotype was recorded at least ten times. J is TRBJ1-5 and V is TRBV18, with D perhaps TRBD1 (5 bases). This CDR3 has 14 amino acids. V was shortened by 3 bases and J by 5 bases, with 11 bases between the two germline ends. Per germline, CDR1 KGHSH and CDR2 LQKENI. CDR3 sequence (DNA): TGTGCCAGCTCACCCGAACGGGGGGATCAGCCCCAGCATTTT. Translation gives CASSPERGDQPQHF.

This clonotype was seen many times. The chain recombines TRBV30 with TRBJ1-1, with D maybe TRBD1 (5 bases). Germline V gene lookup returns CDR1 GTSNPN and CDR2 SVGIG (reference sequence). The CDR3 has 15 residues. V lost 3 bases and J 2 bases, leaving 16 bases between the germline ends. The DNA of the CDR3 is TGTGCCTGGAGCAGCAATTATGGACATAACACTGAAGCTTTCTTT. It specifies CAWSSNYGHNTEAFF.

The table lists this clonotype with a count of one. The V call is TRBV2, the J call TRBJ1-2; 7 nucleotides align to TRBD1. V gave up 6 bases and J gave up 8 bases; unmatched junction bases: 12. The length of the CDR3 is 14 residues. The V gene's germline CDR1 is SNHLY and CDR2 FYNNEI. CDR3 in DNA: TGTGCCAGCAGCCAAGACAGGGAGTCATACGGCTACACCTTC. This encodes CASSQDRESYGYTF.

A few counts support this clonotype. This chain connects TRBV25-1 to TRBJ1-1; D remains unclear. The CDR3 sequence is 12 residues long. The ends were cut back, 4 bases at V and 10 bases at J, with 13 bases in the middle. Looked up from germline, CDR1 is MGHDK and CDR2 is SYGVNS. The CDR3: CASSGQQERAFF. In DNA form, the CDR3 reads TGTGCCAGCAGTGGTCAGCAGGAAAGAGCTTTCTTT.

Notes on this clonotype: A much larger clonotype is one base distant, so this may be a read error. The chain is built from TRBV6-1 and TRBJ1-1, with 11 bases fitting TRBD1. Germline V gene lookup returns CDR1 MNHNS and CDR2 SASEGT. The CDR3 totals 15 residues. V shed 4 bases and J 4 bases; nucleotides not matched to a gene: 5. The CDR3 DNA follows: TGTGCCAGCAGTGGATGGGGACAGGGGGGCACTGAAGCTTTCTTT. As protein: CASSGWGQGGTEAFF.

At least ten counts were recorded for this clonotype. The chain combines TRBV15 with TRBJ1-5; D possibly corresponds to TRBD1 (6 bases). The ends were cut back, 3 bases at V and 4 bases at J, with 10 bases in the middle. CDR1 LNHNV and CDR2 YYDKDF come from the germline V gene (reference sequence). The CDR3 covers 14 residues. The CDR3 is CATSSGQRNQPQHF. For the CDR3, the DNA is TGTGCCACCAGCAGCGGACAGCGGAATCAGCCCCAGCATTTT.

Many counts were recorded for this clonotype. The chain recombines TRBV5-1 with TRBJ1-2, with unresolved D. This CDR3 has 13 residues. V lost 0 bases and J lost 6, with 9 bases in between. The germline gives CDR1 SGHRS, CDR2 YFSETQ. The CDR3 sequence is CASSLASKDGYTF. CDR3 DNA: TGCGCCAGCAGCTTGGCCAGTAAGGATGGCTACACCTTC.

This clonotype was found many times. This rearrangement joins TRBV2 to TRBJ1-6; TRBD1 agrees at 7 bases. The trim removed 5 bases at V and 6 bases at J, leaving 1 base unmatched. Germline V gives CDR1 SNHLY, CDR2 FYNNEI. The CDR3 length is 13 residues. CDR3 sequence reads: CASSRDSNSPLHF. The CDR3 DNA reads as TGTGCCAGCAGTCGGGACAGTAATTCACCCCTCCACTTT.

The J gene is TRBJ1-2, the V gene TRBV24-1; 12 bases are shared with TRBD1. Per the germline V gene, CDR1 is KGHDR and CDR2 is SFDVKD. This CDR3 comprises 20 residues. Trimming took 4 bases from V and 2 from J; bases not matched to a gene: 16. CDR3: CATSDYKPGQGAQRNYGYTF. In nucleotides, the CDR3 is TGTGCCACCAGTGACTATAAACCGGGACAGGGGGCGCAAAGAAACTATGGCTACACCTTC.

This clonotype was counted many times. The CDR3 sequence: CASTLTGGRTEAFF. The DNA for the CDR3 is TGTGCCAGCACCCTTACGGGGGGGCGCACTGAAGCTTTCTTT. This sequence joins TRBV6-1 and TRBJ1-1, with D perhaps TRBD1 (6 bases). The V end was cut by 7 bases, the J end by 4 bases, with 16 bases between. CDR1 is MNHNS, CDR2 SASEGT, per germline. This CDR3 is built from 14 residues.

This clonotype was detected ten times or more. The genes are TRBV7-9 and TRBJ2-1; D is uncertain. Germline V gene sequence: CDR1 SEHNR, CDR2 FQNEAQ (reference sequence). The CDR3 covers 12 residues. Trimming removed 7 bases at V and 7 bases at J, with 11 bases between. The CDR3 coding sequence is TGTGCCAGCACCCCCGGACCTAATGAGCAGTTCTTC. It codes for CASTPGPNEQFF.

This clonotype came up many times. CDR3 DNA: TGTGCCAGCAGACCTAGGACAGGGCTCTCGAACACTGAAGCTTTCTTT. Encoded protein: CASRPRTGLSNTEAFF. V and J are TRBV7-8 and TRBJ1-1, with TRBD1 identical over 8 bases. Germline V CDR1 and CDR2: SGHVS, FQNEAQ. The CDR3 sequence is 16 residues long. The V and J ends lost 6 bases and 1 base, in that order; junction bases with no gene match: 10.

This clonotype has ten or more counts. The V gene is TRBV20-1, the J gene TRBJ1-6, with 11 positions matching TRBD1. V was pared by 8 bases and J by 7 bases, with 4 bases of the junction left unmatched. Per germline, CDR1 DFQATT and CDR2 SNEGSKA (reference sequence). The CDR3 consists of 13 residues. CDR3 region: CSSGDRGNSPLHF. CDR3 nucleotides: TGCAGTTCCGGGGACAGGGGGAATTCACCCCTCCACTTT.

Many counts were recorded for this clonotype. This chain links TRBV20-1 with TRBJ1-2, with 8 bases aligning to TRBD1. The CDR3 is made up of 14 amino acids. With V trimmed by 6 bases and J by 2 bases, 8 bases remained unmatched. Germline values: CDR1 DFQATT, CDR2 SNEGSKA (reference sequence). CDR3 sequence reads: CSAIGQGWNYGYTF. CDR3 sequence (DNA): TGCAGTGCCATAGGACAGGGATGGAACTATGGCTACACCTTC.